This is a list of T cell receptor beta chains from one sample in a study of identical twins. TCRdb itself ran the 5' RACE reads through MiXCR, one entry per CDR3 protein. The table includes just under 550,000 distinct CDR3 sequences, around 15% detected once. The data also belong to a second study, concerning yellow fever vaccine responses in identical twins.

The sequencing input was CD4+ T cells sorted from blood. The source is a woman between 18 and 29 years old in good health. Both conserved end residues are part of each CDR3. D genes are given only for firm matches. Clone size is stated in some rows and not others, as once, few, many or a class when expanded.

d_call | j_call | clone_size | v_call | cdr3_nt | cdr3_aa
NA | TRBJ2-5 | NA | TRBV28 | TGTGCCAGCACCCAGGGGCCTTTGGAGACCCAGTACTTC | CASTQGPLETQYF
NA | TRBJ2-1 | NA | TRBV12-3/TRBV12-4 | TGTGCCAGCAGTCACCGCCTGAATGAGCAGTTCTTC | CASSHRLNEQFF
NA | TRBJ2-1 | NA | TRBV3-1 | TGTGCCAGCAGCCAAGATACGAAGCTTACCAATGAGCAGTTCTTC | CASSQDTKLTNEQFF
NA | TRBJ2-7 | NA | TRBV3-1 | TGTGCCAGCAGCCAAGTTCGGTCCTCCGAGCAGTACTTC | CASSQVRSSEQYF
NA | TRBJ2-6 | few | TRBV11-2 | TGTGCCAGCAGCTTAACGACAGCTGGGGCCAACGTCCTGACTTTC | CASSLTTAGANVLTF
NA | TRBJ1-1 | few | TRBV5-1 | TGCGCCAGCAGCTCCCTCACAACGAACACTGAAGCTTTCTTT | CASSSLTTNTEAFF
TRBD2 | TRBJ2-7 | NA | TRBV6-1 | TGTGCCAGCAGGGCCGGGACTAAACGTTCCTACGAGCAGTACTTC | CASRAGTKRSYEQYF
NA | TRBJ2-1 | NA | TRBV21-1 | TGTGCCAGCAGCACCCCACAGGGCTATGAGCAGTTCTTC | CASSTPQGYEQFF
TRBD1 | TRBJ2-1 | NA | TRBV10-3 | TGTGCCATCATGGGAACAGGGGGTCTTCTGGGGCCTAACAATGAGCAGTTCTTC | CAIMGTGGLLGPNNEQFF
TRBD1 | TRBJ2-5 | NA | TRBV6-1 | TGTGCCAGCAGTAAAACCGGGACAGGGGGCTTTGAGACCCAGTACTTC | CASSKTGTGGFETQYF
NA | TRBJ2-7 | NA | TRBV5-1 | TGCGCCAGCAGCTTGGCCGTTGGAGGCGAGCAGTACTTC | CASSLAVGGEQYF
NA | TRBJ2-1 | NA | TRBV6-1 | TGTGCCAGCAGTCGCCGCACCGGACAGCTAAAGAGGCAGTTCTTC | CASSRRTGQLKRQFF
NA | TRBJ2-1 | NA | TRBV7-2 | TGTGCCAGCAGCTTCTACGGGGTTGAGCAGTTCTTC | CASSFYGVEQFF
NA | TRBJ2-4 | few | TRBV10-3 | TGTGCCATCAGTGATCTAGGGGGGAACGCCAAAAACATTCAGTACTTC | CAISDLGGNAKNIQYF
NA | TRBJ2-2 | NA | TRBV7-3 | TGTGCCAGCAGCTTTGGCTGGAGGGGGAACACCGGGGAGCTGTTTTTT | CASSFGWRGNTGELFF
NA | TRBJ2-7 | few | TRBV11-2 | TGTGCCACCAGATTTGGGGGCGCGACTAGTCCCTACGAGCAGTACTTC | CATRFGGATSPYEQYF
NA | TRBJ1-2 | few | TRBV12-3/TRBV12-4 | TGTGCCAGCAGTTTTTACGGAAACTATGGCTACACCTTC | CASSFYGNYGYTF
NA | TRBJ2-6 | NA | TRBV6-1 | TGTGCCAGCAGTGAAGTCGGAGGGTCCGCTCTCTCTGGGGCCAACGTCCTGACTTTC | CASSEVGGSALSGANVLTF
NA | TRBJ2-1 | few | TRBV12-3/TRBV12-4 | TGTGCCAGCATTACCCGCAAAGGGATTCAGGGGAGTAGCTCCTACAATGAGCAGTTCTTC | CASITRKGIQGSSSYNEQFF
NA | TRBJ2-3 | NA | TRBV29-1 | TGCAGCGCCGATACAGGGTTAAGCACAGATACGCAGTATTTT | CSADTGLSTDTQYF
NA | TRBJ2-6 | NA | TRBV2 | TGTGCCACCAAGGGGTCTGGGGCCAACGTCCTGACTTTC | CATKGSGANVLTF
TRBD1 | TRBJ1-2 | many | TRBV12-3/TRBV12-4 | TGTGCCAGCAGTTTTTGGGACAGGGTTGGGTATGGCTACACCTTC | CASSFWDRVGYGYTF
TRBD2 | TRBJ2-1 | NA | TRBV20-1 | TGCAGTGCTAGCTTACTAGCGGGGGGCCCCAGCTCCTACAATGAGCAGTTCTTC | CSASLLAGGPSSYNEQFF
TRBD2 | TRBJ2-1 | NA | TRBV3-1 | TGTGCCAGCAGCCAAGATCCTAGCGGGGGGGCCAATGAGCAGTTCTTC | CASSQDPSGGANEQFF